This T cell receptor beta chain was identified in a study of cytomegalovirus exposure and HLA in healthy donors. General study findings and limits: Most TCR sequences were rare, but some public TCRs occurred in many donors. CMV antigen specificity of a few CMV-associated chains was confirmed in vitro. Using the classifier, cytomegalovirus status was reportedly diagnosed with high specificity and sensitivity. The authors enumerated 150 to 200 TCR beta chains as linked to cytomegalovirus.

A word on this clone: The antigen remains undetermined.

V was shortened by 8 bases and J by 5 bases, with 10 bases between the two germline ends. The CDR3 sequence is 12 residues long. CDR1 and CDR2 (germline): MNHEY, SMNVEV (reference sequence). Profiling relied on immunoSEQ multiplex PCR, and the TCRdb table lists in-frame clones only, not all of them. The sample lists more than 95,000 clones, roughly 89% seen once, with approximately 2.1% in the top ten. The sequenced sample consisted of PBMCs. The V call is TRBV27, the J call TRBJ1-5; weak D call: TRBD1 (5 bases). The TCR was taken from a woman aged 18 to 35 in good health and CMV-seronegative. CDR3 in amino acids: CASGAGDQPQHF. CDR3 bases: TGTGCCAGCGGGGCTGGTGATCAGCCCCAGCATTTT.